These T cell receptor beta chains were read from a single sample in a study of cytomegalovirus exposure and HLA in healthy donors. TCRdb's copy holds only in-frame clones and misses some; the assay was immunoSEQ multiplex PCR. The data contain fewer than 400,000 clones, 86% of them singletons. Input material: PBMCs. These receptors came from a woman under 30 in good health and CMV-seronegative. Each CDR3 is given with its conserved first and last residue. The D gene is left open where the match is weak. Size is stated for part of the rows, as once, few or many counts, or as a class when the clone is expanded.

abundance,v_gene,d_gene,j_gene,CDR3nt,CDR3aa
.,TRBV20-1,.,TRBJ2-1,TGCAGTGCTAGAGACCCCCCAAAGCAGTTCTTC,CSARDPPKQFF
once,TRBV6-5,.,TRBJ2-3,TGTGCCAGCAGTTACTCTTGGTCGGAGAACACAGATACGCAGTATTTT,CASSYSWSENTDTQYF
.,TRBV29-1,TRBD1,TRBJ2-4,TGCAGCGTTGACTCGGGACAGGGTACAGACATTCAGTACTTC,CSVDSGQGTDIQYF
few,TRBV27,.,TRBJ1-2,TGTGCCAGCAGTTTAAGGGGAGGGAGGGATGGCTACACCTTC,CASSLRGGRDGYTF
few,TRBV19,.,TRBJ1-4,TGTGCCAGTAGTACCAACTTCGAAAAACTGTTTTTT,CASSTNFEKLFF
few,TRBV7-3,.,TRBJ2-1,TGTGCCAGCAGCATCCCAGGTAATGAGCAGTTCTTC,CASSIPGNEQFF
.,TRBV4-2,.,TRBJ1-1,TGTGCCAGCAGCCACACAGGGTTCGACACTGAAGCTTTCTTT,CASSHTGFDTEAFF
few,TRBV2,.,TRBJ1-2,TGTGCCAGCAGCGAGATCAACTATGGCTACACCTTC,CASSEINYGYTF
.,TRBV30,.,TRBJ2-2,TGTGCCTGGAGCCAGGGTGTCCCCGGGGAGCTGTTTTTT,CAWSQGVPGELFF
.,TRBV29-1,TRBD2,TRBJ2-3,TGCAGCACAAGCGGGAGCCCAGATACGCAGTATTTT,CSTSGSPDTQYF
.,TRBV2,.,TRBJ2-5,TGTGCCAGCAGTAGCGACAGTCGAGAGACCCAGTACTTC,CASSSDSRETQYF
.,TRBV6-5,.,TRBJ2-6,TGTGCCAGCAGTCGCGTCTCTGGGGCCAACGTCCTGACTTTC,CASSRVSGANVLTF
.,TRBV9,TRBD1,TRBJ2-1,TGTGCCAGCAGCTCTTGGACAGGGGGCTCCAATGAGCAGTTCTTC,CASSSWTGGSNEQFF
.,TRBV9,TRBD2,TRBJ2-3,TGTGCCAGCAGCGTAGCCGCGGGAGGGGGTGATACGCAGTATTTT,CASSVAAGGGDTQYF
.,TRBV29-1,.,TRBJ2-3,TGCAGCGTTGAGGGCAGGTTGAGCACAGATACGCAGTATTTT,CSVEGRLSTDTQYF
.,TRBV5-4,TRBD2,TRBJ2-3,TGTGCCAGCAGCTTGCGGGGCGGGAGCTTGTTCGGGGATACGCAGTATTTT,CASSLRGGSLFGDTQYF
once,TRBV7-6,.,TRBJ1-2,TGTGCCAGCAGCCCAGGACTCACCAACTATGGCTACACCTTC,CASSPGLTNYGYTF
.,TRBV5-1,.,TRBJ1-1,TGCGCCAGCAGCCTGGCGGGGGGAAGTTTGACTGAAGCTTTCTTT,CASSLAGGSLTEAFF
.,TRBV7-2,.,TRBJ2-1,TGTGCCAGCAGCTTACAGGCCTCCTACTACAATGAGCAGTTCTTC,CASSLQASYYNEQFF
.,TRBV5-1,.,TRBJ1-1,TGCGCCAGCAGCAGAGGGACTGAGGGCACTGAAGCTTTCTTT,CASSRGTEGTEAFF
.,TRBV7-2,.,TRBJ2-5,TGTGCCAGCAGCTTAGACCGGGGTCACGAGACCCAGTACTTC,CASSLDRGHETQYF
.,TRBV2,TRBD2,TRBJ2-2,TGTGCCAGCATAATATGGCCTAGCGGGAACACCGGGGAGCTGTTTTTT,CASIIWPSGNTGELFF